Each of the 13 T cell receptor beta chains below was sequenced from the same sample in a study of T cells in localized non-small cell lung cancer. Measured with immunoSEQ multiplex PCR; TCRdb has only the in-frame clones, and not every one. Here the sample spans 4,000 to 6,000 clones, around 50% being singletons. Sequencing was performed on lymph node tissue, taken before any cancer treatment. All receptors come from a male donor older than 55 with stage I squamous cell lung carcinoma.

This chain connects TRBV19 to TRBJ1-2; D not resolved. V was shortened by 5 bases and J by 2 bases, with 12 bases between the two germline ends. The CDR3 covers 14 residues. Germline CDR1 reads LNHDA; CDR2 reads SQIVND (reference sequence). CDR3 amino acids: CASSRLGSNYGYTF. The DNA for the CDR3 is TGTGCCAGTAGTCGTTTAGGTTCAAACTATGGCTACACCTTC.

V and J are TRBV28 and TRBJ2-7; perhaps TRBD1 as D (6 bases). Germline V lookup: CDR1 MDHEN, CDR2 SYDVKM. The CDR3 spans 15 residues. The V and J ends lost 3 bases and 5 bases respectively, with 17 bases between them. CDR3 bases: TGTGCCAGCAGTTTGGACCGAGGGACATTTGACGAGCAGTACTTC. Translated, it gives CASSLDRGTFDEQYF.

The chain joins TRBV7-2 to TRBJ2-2; 9 nucleotides align to TRBD2. CDR3 size: 15 residues. Looked up from germline, CDR1 is SGHTA and CDR2 is FQGNSA. With 4 bases clipped from V and 5 bases from J, the junction kept 5 bases outside the gene matches. The CDR3 bases are TGTGCCAGCAGCTATAGCGGGAGTGAAACCGGGGAGCTGTTTTTT. It specifies CASSYSGSETGELFF.

The table lists this clone with a few counts. The J gene is TRBJ1-5, the V gene TRBV7-4; D not certain. In germline, CDR1 is SGHVT, CDR2 SQSDAQ. Trimming stripped 5 bases from V and 4 bases from J, with 12 bases between. The CDR3 has 14 amino acids. The CDR3 DNA reads as TGTGCCAGCAGCGTAGATCCGGGGAATCAGCCCCAGCATTTT. Its translation: CASSVDPGNQPQHF.

CDR3 in DNA: TGTGCCAGTAGTAGGGATCCGGGAATGGTTTATGGCTACACCTTC. Amino acids: CASSRDPGMVYGYTF. The chain couples TRBV19 to TRBJ1-2, with D hard to call. CDR1 is LNHDA and CDR2 is SQIVND in the germline V gene (reference sequence). The CDR3 is made up of 15 amino acids. The ends were cut back, 4 bases at V and 5 bases at J, with 17 bases in the middle.

The rearrangement uses TRBV30 and TRBJ2-1, with 10 bases that match TRBD2. Trimming cost V 6 bases and J 6 bases; bases outside gene matches: 8. This CDR3 spans 14 amino acids. Germline-derived CDR1 and CDR2 are GTSNPN and SVGIG (reference sequence). CDR3 DNA sequence: TGTGCCTGCACCCTAGCGGGAGTGGGCAATGAGCAGTTCTTC. This encodes CACTLAGVGNEQFF.

The chain couples TRBV10-2 to TRBJ1-2; weak D call: TRBD1 (6 bases). This CDR3 has 13 amino acids. Germline CDR1 and CDR2: WSHSY and SAAADI. Trimming left V 3 bases short and J 8 bases short, with 13 bases between. The CDR3 nucleotides are TGCGCCAGCAGTGATAGACAGGAGCCGGGCTACACCTTC. Translated: CASSDRQEPGYTF.

This chain uses TRBV28 with TRBJ2-3; 10 bases are a match to TRBD2. After removal of 7 bases from V and 0 bases from J, the junction contained 13 bases not matched to a gene. The CDR3 extends over 18 amino acids. Germline V CDR1 and CDR2: MDHEN, SYDVKM. The CDR3 is CASNLRVGLASSTDTQYF. The CDR3, as DNA: TGTGCCAGCAACCTAAGAGTGGGACTAGCGTCAAGCACAGATACGCAGTATTTT. The whole variable domain, remainder taken from reference TRBV28 and TRBJ2-3, is DVKVTQSSRYLVKRTGEKVFLECVQDMDHENMFWYRQDPGLGLRLIYFSYDVKMKEKGDIPEGYSVSREKKERFSLILESASTNQTSMYLCASNLRVGLASSTDTQYFGPGTRLTVL.

The chain couples TRBV6-8 to TRBJ1-2; 8 positions agree with TRBD1. V trimming: 5 bases; J trimming: 8 bases; junction bases outside the gene matches: 7. Germline V CDR1 and CDR2: MNHGY, SAAAGT. The CDR3 runs 13 residues. As DNA, the CDR3 is TGTGCCAGCAGTCCTCCAGGACAGGGAGGCTACACCTTC. This codes for CASSPPGQGGYTF.

The chain has TRBV9 and TRBJ2-3, with 8 positions matching TRBD2. The CDR3 is made up of 15 amino acids. V lost 5 bases and J lost 6; bases outside the gene matches: 11. The germline CDR1 and CDR2 sequences are SGDLS and YYNGEE. Here the CDR3 reads CASSEGGTRGDTQYF. DNA of the CDR3: TGTGCCAGCAGTGAGGGAGGGACTAGGGGGGATACGCAGTATTTT.

The J gene is TRBJ2-1, the V gene TRBV9; D possibly corresponds to TRBD2 (5 bases). Germline V gene data show CDR1 as SGDLS and CDR2 as YYNGEE. This CDR3 region has 15 residues. Trimming removed 2 bases from V and 2 bases from J, with 11 bases in between. The CDR3 DNA reads as TGTGCCAGCAGCGTCGCTAGCAATCCCTACAATGAGCAGTTCTTC. Protein product: CASSVASNPYNEQFF.

This sequence joins TRBV19 and TRBJ1-1; D is perhaps TRBD1 (5 bases). CDR1 is LNHDA and CDR2 is SQIVND in the germline V gene (reference sequence). The ends were cut back, 3 bases at V and 3 bases at J, with 14 bases in the middle. There are 15 residues in the CDR3. The CDR3 is CASSIGAARHTEAFF. CDR3 in DNA: TGTGCCAGTAGTATCGGGGCAGCGCGTCACACTGAAGCTTTCTTT.

The V and J genes are TRBV4-1 and TRBJ1-2; D gene unclear. The CDR3 runs to 14 residues. V lost 1 base, J lost 2 bases, and 8 bases lay in between. Germline V CDR1 and CDR2: MGHRA, YSYEKL. The CDR3 sequence is CASSQGSANYGYTF. The CDR3 nucleotides are TGCGCCAGCAGCCAAGGTAGCGCGAACTATGGCTACACCTTC.